The 23 T cell receptor beta chains below come from one sample, sequenced in a study of cytomegalovirus exposure and HLA in healthy donors. Primers for the PCR totalled 60 Vbeta and 13 Jbeta. Here immunoSEQ multiplex PCR was the method, and the copy in TCRdb shows in-frame clones only, minus some. The table lists about 200,000 clones, approximately 85% of them singletons. Specimen: PBMCs. Receptor source: a woman in her fifties or sixties in good health and CMV-seronegative.

The chain links TRBV4-3 to TRBJ1-2; D unclear. In germline, CDR1 is LGHNA, CDR2 YSLEER. The CDR3 sequence is 13 residues long. V shed 4 bases and J shed 6 bases, with 12 bases lying between them. CDR3 bases: TGCGCCAGCAGCCTCACCGGCCTAGATGGCTACACCTTC. It encodes CASSLTGLDGYTF.

The chain combines TRBV6-1 with TRBJ1-2; 8 bases align to TRBD1. The CDR3 sequence is 14 residues long. CDR1 and CDR2 (germline): MNHNS, SASEGT. The trim removed 1 base at V and 8 bases at J, leaving 6 bases unmatched. In nucleotides, the CDR3 is TGTGCCAGCAGTGAAGTTAGACAGGGGTACGGCTACACCTTC. This gives the protein CASSEVRQGYGYTF.

This clone has only a few counts. This sequence joins TRBV5-1 and TRBJ2-3; 7 bases map to TRBD1. In germline, CDR1 is SGHRS, CDR2 YFSETQ. The CDR3 loop spans 14 amino acids. V lost 1 base and J lost 5; bases outside the gene matches: 4. Here the CDR3 DNA reads TGCGCCAGCAGCTTGTACCGACAGGGAGATACGCAGTATTTT. Translating it yields CASSLYRQGDTQYF.

On this clone: The same CDR3 arises from other DNA sequences in this sample as well. The chain carries TRBV27 and TRBJ2-1, with 7 positions matching TRBD2. This CDR3 has 13 amino acids. The germline V gene encodes CDR1 MNHEY and CDR2 SMNVEV (reference sequence). V lost 3 bases and J lost 7; bases outside the gene matches: 3. The CDR3 spells CASSFGLVNEQFF. Here the CDR3 DNA reads TGTGCCAGCAGTTTCGGACTAGTAAATGAGCAGTTCTTC.

This chain connects TRBV5-1 to TRBJ2-2; 7 nucleotides line up with TRBD1. The CDR3 is made up of 15 amino acids. With V trimmed by 1 base and J by 6 bases, 6 bases remained unmatched. Per germline, CDR1 SGHRS and CDR2 YFSETQ. The CDR3 loop is CASSLLQGTPGELFF. CDR3 coding DNA: TGCGCCAGCAGCTTGTTACAGGGGACCCCCGGGGAGCTGTTTTTT.

The chain uses TRBV30 and TRBJ2-7, with D tentatively TRBD1 (6 bases). From germline, CDR1 is GTSNPN and CDR2 SVGIG (reference sequence). Trimming removed 2 bases from V and 3 bases from J, with 11 bases in between. The CDR3 has 13 residues. CDR3 bases: TGTGCCTGGAGTCTAGGACAGAACTACGAGCAGTACTTC. Its protein is CAWSLGQNYEQYF.

The rearrangement links TRBV6-5 to TRBJ2-7; 7 bases fit TRBD1. Germline CDR1 reads MNHEY; CDR2 reads SVGAGI. The CDR3 contains 13 residues. V was clipped by 2 bases and J by 6 bases; unmatched bases: 4. DNA of the CDR3: TGTGCCAGCAGTTACCTTCACAGGGGCGAGCAGTACTTC. The encoded protein is CASSYLHRGEQYF.

This chain uses TRBV28 with TRBJ2-7; D not resolved. Deletions cut 8 bases from V and 0 bases from J, with 11 bases between. The CDR3 contains 13 residues. Germline assignment: CDR1 MDHEN and CDR2 SYDVKM. The CDR3 loop is CASVSASSYEQYF. CDR3 nucleotide sequence: TGTGCCAGCGTCAGCGCCAGCTCCTACGAGCAGTACTTC.

The chain joins TRBV4-2 to TRBJ2-7; the match to TRBD2 covers 11 bases. Trimming took 4 bases from V and 0 from J; bases not matched to a gene: 5. The germline gives CDR1 LGHNA, CDR2 YNFKEQ. The CDR3 has 16 amino acids. The CDR3 nucleotides are TGTGCCAGCAGCCTCATAGCGGGAGGGAGCTCCTACGAGCAGTACTTC. Its protein is CASSLIAGGSSYEQYF.

CDR3 bases: TGTGCCAGCAGCTTAGGCCTATCGAACACTGAAGCTTTCTTT. Protein product: CASSLGLSNTEAFF. The chain has TRBV7-9 and TRBJ1-1; D is ambiguous. Trimming left V 1 base short and J 1 base short, with 7 bases between. Per the germline V gene, CDR1 is SEHNR and CDR2 is FQNEAQ (reference sequence). The CDR3 has 14 residues.

The sample holds one count of this clone. CDR3 region: CASRSGLNIYNEQFF. In nucleotides, the CDR3 is TGTGCCAGCAGGTCAGGACTAAACATCTACAATGAGCAGTTCTTC. The gene calls are TRBV7-8 and TRBJ2-1; TRBD2 is a possible D gene (6 bases). Looked up from germline, CDR1 is SGHVS and CDR2 is FQNEAQ. The CDR3 length is 15 residues. Trimming removed 6 bases at V and 3 bases at J, with 15 bases between.

The rearrangement joins TRBV19 to TRBJ1-1; D possibly corresponds to TRBD1 (5 bases). The V gene lost 1 base and the J gene lost 1 base, with 19 bases spanning the gap. The CDR3 length is 18 residues. The germline gives CDR1 LNHDA, CDR2 SQIVND (reference sequence). The CDR3 sequence is CASSIARGGSGGNTEAFF. Written as DNA, the CDR3 is TGTGCCAGTAGTATAGCCCGCGGGGGATCGGGGGGGAACACTGAAGCTTTCTTT.

This clone turned up a few times. The chain links TRBV19 to TRBJ2-1; 7 bases map to TRBD2. Germline V CDR1 and CDR2: LNHDA, SQIVND (reference sequence). V lost 5 bases to trimming and J lost 0 bases; unmatched junction nucleotides: 13. The length of the CDR3 is 18 residues. For the CDR3, the DNA is TGTGCCAGTAGTTCACGACCGTTGGCTAGCGGCTCCTACAATGAGCAGTTCTTC. It codes for CASSSRPLASGSYNEQFF.

This clone was seen only a few times. The chain has TRBV29-1 and TRBJ1-2, with 7 bases fitting TRBD1. The germline V gene has CDR1 SQVTM and CDR2 ANQGSEA. J gave up 4 bases and V 3 bases, and 8 bases lay outside the gene matches. This CDR3 is built from 14 residues. DNA of the CDR3: TGCAGCGTTGAGCGTCGACAGGGAATCTATGGCTACACCTTC. It yields the protein CSVERRQGIYGYTF.

This chain uses TRBV5-1 with TRBJ2-1; possibly TRBD1 for D (6 bases). CDR1 and CDR2 (germline): SGHRS, YFSETQ. The CDR3 loop spans 11 amino acids. V was shortened by 7 bases and J by 8 bases, with 10 bases between the two germline ends. CDR3: CASGGRDEQFF. Here the CDR3 DNA reads TGCGCCAGCGGGGGCCGGGATGAGCAGTTCTTC.

V gene TRBV7-9 combines with J gene TRBJ1-2; 9 positions agree with TRBD1. V was pared by 5 bases and J by 3 bases, with 4 bases of the junction left unmatched. Germline V CDR1 and CDR2: SEHNR, FQNEAQ (reference sequence). The CDR3 has 14 residues. CDR3 bases: TGTGCCAGCAGCCGGGACAGGGCCCACTATGGCTACACCTTC. It specifies CASSRDRAHYGYTF.

The chain recombines TRBV11-2 with TRBJ2-7; D is unresolved. The CDR3 covers 12 residues. The V end was cut by 4 bases, the J end by 2 bases, with 6 bases between. Germline CDR1 is SGHAT and CDR2 is FQNNGV. This CDR3 reads CASSSRPYEQYF. The CDR3 DNA reads as TGTGCCAGCAGCTCCCGTCCCTACGAGCAGTACTTC. The whole variable domain, filled in from reference TRBV11-2 and TRBJ2-7, reads EAGVAQSPRYKIIEKRQSVAFWCNPISGHATLYWYQQILGQGPKLLIQFQNNGVVDDSQLPKDRFSAERLKGVDSTLKIQPAKLEDSAVYLCASSSRPYEQYFGPGTRLTVT.

The chain uses TRBV6-6 and TRBJ1-2; D may be TRBD1 (5 bases). The V end lost 8 bases, the J end lost 0 bases, and 7 bases lay between the germline ends. Germline lookup yields CDR1 MNHNY and CDR2 SVGAGI (reference sequence). The CDR3 runs to 12 residues. For the CDR3, the DNA is TGTGCCAGCCAAGGGGCTAACTATGGCTACACCTTC. It encodes CASQGANYGYTF.

The chain couples TRBV19 to TRBJ2-1; D may be TRBD2 (6 bases). The CDR3 totals 15 residues. Trimming left V 5 bases short and J 3 bases short, with 14 bases between. From germline, CDR1 is LNHDA and CDR2 SQIVND (reference sequence). DNA for the CDR3: TGTGCCAGTAGTTCAAGGGAGGCCAGCTACAATGAGCAGTTCTTC. It encodes CASSSREASYNEQFF.

The rearrangement uses TRBV5-1 and TRBJ2-7, with 9 bases fitting TRBD1. Germline assignment: CDR1 SGHRS and CDR2 YFSETQ. V shed 0 bases and J 1 base; nucleotides not matched to a gene: 5. The CDR3 is 16 amino acids. The CDR3 coding sequence is TGCGCCAGCAGCTTGGTACAGACAGGGGGATCCTACGAGCAGTACTTC. It codes for CASSLVQTGGSYEQYF.

This rearrangement joins TRBV9 to TRBJ2-3; weak D call: TRBD1 (6 bases). CDR1 is SGDLS and CDR2 is YYNGEE in the germline V gene. V lost 4 bases and J 2 bases, leaving 11 bases between the germline ends. CDR3 size: 14 residues. The CDR3 is CASSNRVATDTQYF. The DNA for the CDR3 is TGTGCCAGCAGCAACAGGGTTGCCACAGATACGCAGTATTTT. The full variable domain, rest sourced from reference TRBV9 and TRBJ2-3, is DSGVTQTPKHLITATGQRVTLRCSPRSGDLSVYWYQQSLDQGLQFLIQYYNGEERAKGNILERFSAQQFPDLHSELNLSSLELGDSALYFCASSNRVATDTQYFGPGTRLTVL.

J is TRBJ1-1 and V is TRBV9; D gene unclear. CDR1 is SGDLS and CDR2 is YYNGEE in the germline V gene. Between the trimmed V and J ends, which lost 4 bases and 1 base, there was a span of 11 bases. The length of the CDR3 is 14 residues. CDR3 protein: CASSRGSPNTEAFF. For the CDR3, the DNA is TGTGCCAGCAGCCGGGGTAGTCCGAACACTGAAGCTTTCTTT.

V usage is TRBV7-9 and J usage is TRBJ2-5, with 7 bases fitting TRBD2. The CDR3 totals 15 residues. Trimming cost V 6 bases and J 3 bases; bases outside gene matches: 10. Germline V CDR1 and CDR2: SEHNR, FQNEAQ (reference sequence). The CDR3: CASSRWVGREETQYF. The CDR3 nucleotides read TGTGCCAGCAGTCGGTGGGTTGGGAGGGAAGAGACCCAGTACTTC.